This T cell receptor beta chain was captured in a study of OX40 agonist ivuxolimab in advanced cancers. Study-level information: In this trial design, patients received ivuxolimab intravenously at 0.01 to 10 mg/kg every 2 weeks. Participants, 82.7% male, averaged roughly 60 years of age, ranging from about 23 to 79.

Germline V gene sequence: CDR1 MNHEY, CDR2 SVGAGI. V gave up 2 bases and J gave up 1 base; unmatched junction bases: 4. This CDR3 has 15 amino acids. Libraries were prepared by immunoSEQ multiplex PCR; TCRdb keeps only in-frame clonotypes and omits some of them. This sample has about 28,000 clones, with roughly 90% found just once. V usage is TRBV6-5 and J usage is TRBJ1-2, with 7 bases lining up with TRBD1. The sequence derives from an adult with an advanced solid tumor such as melanoma, head and neck, liver or kidney cancer. The material was CD4+ or CD8+ T cells sorted from blood, obtained in a trial of the OX40 agonist ivuxolimab. CDR3 loop: CASSYRQGVNYGYTF. The CDR3 nucleotides are TGTGCCAGCAGTTACAGGCAGGGGGTTAACTATGGCTACACCTTC.